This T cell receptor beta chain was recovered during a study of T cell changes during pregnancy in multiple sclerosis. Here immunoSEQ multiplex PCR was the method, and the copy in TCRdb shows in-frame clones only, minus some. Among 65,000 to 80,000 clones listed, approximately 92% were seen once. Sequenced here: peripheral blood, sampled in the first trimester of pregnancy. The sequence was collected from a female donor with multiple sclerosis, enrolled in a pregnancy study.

The CDR3 bases are TGTGCCAGCAGTTACCGGGGGGATGTAAGCAATCAGCCCCAGCATTTT. This translates into CASSYRGDVSNQPQHF. The chain couples TRBV6-6 to TRBJ1-5, with D possibly TRBD1 on 5 matching bases. Per germline, CDR1 MNHNY and CDR2 SVGAGI (reference sequence). The CDR3 covers 16 residues. The V end lost 2 bases, the J end lost 1 base, and 12 bases lay between the germline ends.